The 17 T cell receptor beta chains below all came from one sample that was sequenced in a study of STAT5B mutations in CD4+ large granular lymphocyte leukemia. Here immunoSEQ multiplex PCR was the method, and the copy in TCRdb shows in-frame clones only, minus some. The sample has about 38,000 clones; 75% to 85% are singletons. Sequencing was done on a sample of CD4+ T cells from blood buffy coats. Receptors were obtained from a human donor in good health.

The V and J genes are TRBV19 and TRBJ2-1; 9 nucleotides align to TRBD2. CDR1 is LNHDA and CDR2 is SQIVND in the germline V gene (reference sequence). V lost 3 bases, J lost 9 bases, and 12 bases stayed unmatched. The CDR3 totals 16 residues. The CDR3 nucleotides read TGTGCCAGTAGTATTGTTAGCGGGAGAGGAGAGGGTGAGCAGTTCTTC. Amino acids: CASSIVSGRGEGEQFF.

This clone was picked up one time. The rearrangement links TRBV7-2 to TRBJ1-2; D is unclear. This CDR3 is built from 11 residues. V was shortened by 2 bases and J by 2 bases, with 0 bases between the two germline ends. Looked up from germline, CDR1 is SGHTA and CDR2 is FQGNSA. CDR3 region: CASSLNYGYTF. As DNA, the CDR3 is TGTGCCAGCAGCTTAAACTATGGCTACACCTTC.

V is TRBV7-2 and J is TRBJ1-2; no firm D call. Trimming pared 1 base from V and 5 bases from J, leaving 8 bases between. In germline, CDR1 is SGHTA, CDR2 FQGNSA. This CDR3 region has 13 residues. CDR3 sequence reads: CASSLDEEYGYTF. The CDR3, as DNA: TGTGCCAGCAGCTTAGACGAGGAGTATGGCTACACCTTC.

This clone was detected a few times. CDR3 sequence reads: CASSGGTGGGYGYTF. DNA of the CDR3: TGTGCCAGCAGTGGAGGGACAGGGGGTGGATATGGCTACACCTTC. This chain links TRBV6-5 with TRBJ1-2; 11 bases align to TRBD1. Trimming took 5 bases from V and 5 from J; bases not matched to a gene: 7. The CDR3 consists of 15 residues. Germline values: CDR1 MNHEY, CDR2 SVGAGI.

V and J are TRBV10-1 and TRBJ2-6; TRBD1 matches at 8 bases. V dropped 0 bases and J dropped 0; count of bases not matched to a gene: 13. The V gene's germline CDR1 is WNHNN and CDR2 SYGVQD (reference sequence). The CDR3 sequence is 21 residues long. In nucleotides, the CDR3 is TGCGCCAGCAGTGAGTCGTGGGACAGGTTACGTTCTAGCTCTGGGGCCAACGTCCTGACTTTC. Protein sequence: CASSESWDRLRSSSGANVLTF.

The J gene is TRBJ1-4, the V gene TRBV6-1, with 7 bases identical to TRBD1. This CDR3 comprises 14 residues. With V trimmed by 7 bases and J by 7 bases, 9 bases remained unmatched. Germline V gene lookup returns CDR1 MNHNS and CDR2 SASEGT. Here the CDR3 reads CASKKQGSVEKLFF. The CDR3 region has the DNA TGTGCCAGCAAAAAACAGGGGTCGGTTGAAAAACTGTTTTTT.

The gene calls are TRBV5-1 and TRBJ1-2; D unresolved. The ends were cut back, 4 bases at V and 4 bases at J, with 20 bases in the middle. CDR1 SGHRS and CDR2 YFSETQ come from the germline V gene. The CDR3 is made up of 16 amino acids. The chain's CDR3 is CASSPLDSGPAYGYTF. The CDR3 bases are TGCGCCAGCAGCCCGCTGGATTCTGGGCCCGCCTATGGCTACACCTTC.

This chain links TRBV12-5 with TRBJ2-3; D unresolved. The germline CDR1 and CDR2 sequences are LGHNT and FRNRAP. Trimming removed 2 bases at V and 1 base at J, with 19 bases between. The CDR3 runs to 18 residues. This CDR3 is CASGLIRVFADGTDTQYF. Here the CDR3 DNA reads TGTGCTAGTGGTTTGATCCGGGTTTTTGCGGACGGCACAGATACGCAGTATTTT. Supplemented by reference TRBV12-5 and TRBJ2-3, the full variable domain reads DARVTQTPRHKVTEMGQEVTMRCQPILGHNTVFWYRQTMMQGLELLAYFRNRAPLDDSGMPKDRFSAEMPDATLATLKIQPSEPRDSAVYFCASGLIRVFADGTDTQYFGPGTRLTVL.

V gene TRBV29-1 combines with J gene TRBJ2-1; D is ambiguous. The CDR3 spans 12 residues. V lost 6 bases and J 3 bases, leaving 9 bases between the germline ends. Per germline, CDR1 SQVTM and CDR2 ANQGSEA. DNA of the CDR3: TGCAGCGTCGAAAAGGGCTACAATGAGCAGTTCTTC. It specifies CSVEKGYNEQFF.

The J gene is TRBJ2-5, the V gene TRBV2; D possibly corresponds to TRBD2 (5 bases). V lost 9 bases and J 4 bases, leaving 9 bases between the germline ends. The CDR3 extends over 11 amino acids. Germline values: CDR1 SNHLY, CDR2 FYNNEI. CDR3 protein: CASAGGETQYF. The CDR3 bases are TGTGCCAGTGCGGGTGGAGAGACCCAGTACTTC.

This sequence joins TRBV7-2 and TRBJ2-7; D is tentatively TRBD1 or TRBD2 (5 bases each). Trimming removed 1 base from V and 3 bases from J, with 10 bases in between. The CDR3 sequence is 14 residues long. Germline CDR1 and CDR2: SGHTA and FQGNSA. CDR3 in amino acids: CASSLGRDVYEQYF. CDR3 nucleotide sequence: TGTGCCAGCAGCTTAGGCCGGGACGTCTACGAGCAGTACTTC.

This rearrangement joins TRBV6-1 to TRBJ1-6, with no clear D. Germline V gene sequence: CDR1 MNHNS, CDR2 SASEGT. Trimming cost V 0 bases and J 9 bases, with 12 bases left between them. This CDR3 has 15 amino acids. The CDR3 region is CASSEAGRRSSPLHF. Written as DNA, the CDR3 is TGTGCCAGCAGTGAAGCGGGCCGGAGGAGTTCACCCCTCCACTTT.

This chain links TRBV11-3 with TRBJ1-3, with 8 bases aligning to TRBD1. V lost 4 bases and J lost 7; bases outside the gene matches: 9. CDR1 is SGHNT and CDR2 is YENEEA in the germline V gene. The CDR3 totals 15 residues. For the CDR3, the DNA is TGTGCCAGCAGCTCTAGGATGGGACAGGACAACACCATATATTTT. Encoded protein: CASSSRMGQDNTIYF.

This clone was picked up one time. V gene TRBV18 combines with J gene TRBJ2-3, with 9 bases lining up with TRBD2. Germline V CDR1 and CDR2: KGHSH, LQKENI. With 2 bases clipped from V and 0 bases from J, the junction kept 15 bases outside the gene matches. The CDR3 length is 20 residues. The CDR3, as DNA: TGTGCCAGCTCACCAAGGCTAATAGCGGGGGCCAGGGCAAGCACAGATACGCAGTATTTT. Translated: CASSPRLIAGARASTDTQYF.

The genes are TRBV5-4 and TRBJ2-1; TRBD1 agrees at 8 bases. The V and J ends lost 4 bases and 3 bases, in that order; junction bases with no gene match: 6. The CDR3 runs 15 residues. Germline assignment: CDR1 SGHNT and CDR2 YYREEE (reference sequence). CDR3 bases: TGTGCCAGCAGCCCTCGGACAGGGATCTACAATGAGCAGTTCTTC. As protein: CASSPRTGIYNEQFF.

The chain links TRBV5-4 to TRBJ1-2; TRBD1 might be the D (5 bases). CDR1 and CDR2 from the germline V gene are SGHNT and YYREEE (reference sequence). V dropped 0 bases and J dropped 2 bases, with 11 bases sitting between them. This CDR3 has 15 amino acids. CDR3 residues: CASSLDPQENYGYTF. The CDR3 DNA reads TGTGCCAGCAGCTTGGACCCACAGGAGAACTATGGCTACACCTTC.

The gene calls are TRBV18 and TRBJ2-1; 7 bases fit TRBD2. Trimming removed 5 bases from V and 0 bases from J; junction bases left unmatched: 4. The CDR3 covers 15 residues. Germline CDR1 reads KGHSH; CDR2 reads LQKENI. CDR3 sequence: CASSTLASSYNEQFF. The CDR3 nucleotides read TGTGCCAGCTCAACACTAGCGAGCTCCTACAATGAGCAGTTCTTC.